A selection of T cell receptor beta chains follows, all from one sample in a study of cytomegalovirus exposure and HLA in healthy donors. Assay used: immunoSEQ multiplex PCR; TCRdb lists only in-frame clones, some missing. The data show about 140,000 clones, more than 60% seen once. Sequencing was carried out using PBMCs. These receptors came from a male donor in good health and CMV-seronegative. The CDR3 runs from the conserved cysteine through the conserved F or W. Each record gives: V gene, clone size, D gene, J gene, CDR3 DNA, CDR3 protein. D genes are given only for firm matches. Only some rows state a clone size, as once, few, many or a class for expanded clones.

v_call: TRBV5-1; clone_size: .; d_call: .; j_call: TRBJ2-2; cdr3_nt: TGCGCCAGCAGCTCCGAAGACTACACCGGGGAGCTGTTTTTT; cdr3_aa: CASSSEDYTGELFF
v_call: TRBV7-2; clone_size: .; d_call: TRBD2; j_call: TRBJ2-3; cdr3_nt: TGTGCCAGCAGCTGGACCGGGACTAGCGGGGGGGTCGCGGGGGATACGCAGTATTTT; cdr3_aa: CASSWTGTSGGVAGDTQYF
v_call: TRBV13; clone_size: once; d_call: TRBD2; j_call: TRBJ2-1; cdr3_nt: TGTGCCAGCAGCTCCAGCGGTGCGGGGGGGAGGAATGAGCAGTTCTTC; cdr3_aa: CASSSSGAGGRNEQFF
v_call: TRBV7-9; clone_size: .; d_call: .; j_call: TRBJ1-6; cdr3_nt: TGTGCCAGCAGCTTAGAGCCCAATTCACCCCTCCACTTT; cdr3_aa: CASSLEPNSPLHF
v_call: TRBV6-5; clone_size: few; d_call: .; j_call: TRBJ2-7; cdr3_nt: TGTGCCAGCAGATACAGGGTTGACAGGCCCTACGAGCAGTACTTC; cdr3_aa: CASRYRVDRPYEQYF
v_call: TRBV5-1; clone_size: few; d_call: .; j_call: TRBJ1-5; cdr3_nt: TGCGCCAGCAGCTTTGACGGGTCTCAGCCCCAGCATTTT; cdr3_aa: CASSFDGSQPQHF
v_call: TRBV6-1; clone_size: .; d_call: .; j_call: TRBJ2-4; cdr3_nt: TGTGCCAGCAGTGAAGGCGCTAGCATTCAGTACTTC; cdr3_aa: CASSEGASIQYF
v_call: TRBV10-2; clone_size: few; d_call: TRBD1; j_call: TRBJ2-7; cdr3_nt: TGCGCCAGCAACAGGGGTGGCGAGCAGTACTTC; cdr3_aa: CASNRGGEQYF
v_call: TRBV7-9; clone_size: .; d_call: TRBD1; j_call: TRBJ2-7; cdr3_nt: TGTGCCAGCAGCGCCTCCGGGACAGGAATTTACGAGCAGTACTTC; cdr3_aa: CASSASGTGIYEQYF
v_call: TRBV7-9; clone_size: .; d_call: .; j_call: TRBJ2-7; cdr3_nt: TGTGCCAGCAGCAGCGGGTCCAACGGGTACTTC; cdr3_aa: CASSSGSNGYF
v_call: TRBV11-2; clone_size: .; d_call: .; j_call: TRBJ2-5; cdr3_nt: TGTGCCAGCAGCTTGAACCGGGAGACCCAGTACTTC; cdr3_aa: CASSLNRETQYF
v_call: TRBV7-8; clone_size: .; d_call: TRBD1; j_call: TRBJ2-7; cdr3_nt: TGTGCCAGCAGTTCCCGGGACAGGGGATATGGGTACGAGCAGTACTTC; cdr3_aa: CASSSRDRGYGYEQYF
v_call: TRBV7-2; clone_size: .; d_call: TRBD2; j_call: TRBJ2-1; cdr3_nt: TGTGCCAGCAGCTTGAGCGGGAGCTACAATGAGCAGTTCTTC; cdr3_aa: CASSLSGSYNEQFF
v_call: TRBV5-6; clone_size: .; d_call: .; j_call: TRBJ1-5; cdr3_nt: TGTGCCAGCAGCTTGTCAGGGGCCTTTTCGCCCCAGCATTTT; cdr3_aa: CASSLSGAFSPQHF
v_call: TRBV27; clone_size: .; d_call: .; j_call: TRBJ1-1; cdr3_nt: TGTGCCAGCAGCCCTATAGTGGGGGGCACTGAAGCTTTCTTT; cdr3_aa: CASSPIVGGTEAFF
v_call: TRBV27; clone_size: .; d_call: TRBD1; j_call: TRBJ1-5; cdr3_nt: TGTGCCAGCAGTTGGGACAGAAATCAGCCCCAGCATTTT; cdr3_aa: CASSWDRNQPQHF
v_call: TRBV28; clone_size: .; d_call: .; j_call: TRBJ1-4; cdr3_nt: TGTGCCAGCAGTTCCCTTACCAGGGCTAGGAGTGAAAAACTGTTTTTT; cdr3_aa: CASSSLTRARSEKLFF
v_call: TRBV27; clone_size: .; d_call: .; j_call: TRBJ2-7; cdr3_nt: TGTGCCAGCAGTTTAACGCAGAACTACGAGCAGTACTTC; cdr3_aa: CASSLTQNYEQYF
v_call: TRBV28; clone_size: .; d_call: .; j_call: TRBJ1-2; cdr3_nt: TGTGCCAGCAGTCCGGGACACCGGGACTATGGCTACACCTTC; cdr3_aa: CASSPGHRDYGYTF
v_call: TRBV7-2; clone_size: .; d_call: TRBD2; j_call: TRBJ2-3; cdr3_nt: TGTGCCAGCAGCTTACTTAGCGGGGGGATGGGCACAGATACGCAGTATTTT; cdr3_aa: CASSLLSGGMGTDTQYF
v_call: TRBV9; clone_size: few; d_call: TRBD2; j_call: TRBJ2-5; cdr3_nt: TGTGCCAGCAGCGTGAATAACGGGGGGTCGGGAGAGACCCAGTACTTC; cdr3_aa: CASSVNNGGSGETQYF
v_call: TRBV2; clone_size: .; d_call: .; j_call: TRBJ1-6; cdr3_nt: TGTGCCAGCAGTGAACGAAGCGTGTATAATTCACCCCTCCACTTT; cdr3_aa: CASSERSVYNSPLHF
v_call: TRBV28; clone_size: .; d_call: TRBD2; j_call: TRBJ2-1; cdr3_nt: TGTGCCAGCGATACCACCCGTAGCGGGGAATGGAATGAGCAGTTCTTC; cdr3_aa: CASDTTRSGEWNEQFF
v_call: TRBV6-1; clone_size: few; d_call: TRBD1; j_call: TRBJ1-4; cdr3_nt: TGTGCCAGCAGAGGACAGGGAGGGGAAAAACTGTTTTTT; cdr3_aa: CASRGQGGEKLFF
v_call: TRBV30; clone_size: .; d_call: .; j_call: TRBJ2-5; cdr3_nt: TGTGGAACCGGACGGAGGCAAGAGACCCAGTACTTC; cdr3_aa: CGTGRRQETQYF
v_call: TRBV27; clone_size: .; d_call: .; j_call: TRBJ1-4; cdr3_nt: TGTGCCAGCAGTTTATCCTTCGGGGGGGGTAATGAAAAACTGTTTTTT; cdr3_aa: CASSLSFGGGNEKLFF
v_call: TRBV5-4; clone_size: few; d_call: TRBD2; j_call: TRBJ2-4; cdr3_nt: TGTGCCAGCAGCCTAGCGGGGGGGCAGAAAAACATTCAGTACTTC; cdr3_aa: CASSLAGGQKNIQYF
v_call: TRBV4-1; clone_size: .; d_call: TRBD2; j_call: TRBJ2-5; cdr3_nt: TGCGCCAGCAGCCAAATCCGACTAGCGGGGGCCGGGGAGACCCAGTACTTC; cdr3_aa: CASSQIRLAGAGETQYF
v_call: TRBV18; clone_size: .; d_call: .; j_call: TRBJ2-2; cdr3_nt: TGTGCCAGCTCACCGAGGCCAGCGAACACCGGGGAGCTGTTTTTT; cdr3_aa: CASSPRPANTGELFF
v_call: TRBV7-9; clone_size: .; d_call: .; j_call: TRBJ1-4; cdr3_nt: TGTGCCAGCAGCTCGCCACGGGGGGTCGGTGAAAAACTGTTTTTT; cdr3_aa: CASSSPRGVGEKLFF